This is a list of T cell receptor beta chains from one sample in a study of PD-L1 blockade in urothelial cancer. Data came from immunoSEQ multiplex PCR; TCRdb stores just in-frame clones and leaves some out. The sample holds 35,000 to 50,000 clones, roughly 80% seen once. Material: PBMCs, obtained around atezolizumab (anti-PD-L1) treatment. These receptors all stem from a man between 70 and 80 years old with urothelial cancer. Both conserved end residues are part of each CDR3. D genes are given only for firm matches. The size field is filled for only some rows; it gives once, few, many or a size class.

V	D	J	size	DNA	CDR3
TRBV28	TRBD1	TRBJ1-1	.	TGTGCCAGCAGTCCAGGGGGCGGGAACACTGAAGCTTTCTTT	CASSPGGGNTEAFF
TRBV7-2	.	TRBJ1-5	few	TGTGCCAGCAGCCCGAATACTCCTCTGCCCCAGCATTTT	CASSPNTPLPQHF
TRBV10-2	.	TRBJ1-5	.	TGCGCCAGCAGTGAAGCGGGGACCAATCAGCCCCAGCATTTT	CASSEAGTNQPQHF
TRBV13	TRBD1	TRBJ1-1	.	TGTGCCAGCAGCCCGGACAGGGGGCTGGCTGAAGCTTTCTTT	CASSPDRGLAEAFF
TRBV2	.	TRBJ2-7	.	TGTGCCAGCAGTGAAGCGGGATACGACAGCTCCTACGAGCAGTACTTC	CASSEAGYDSSYEQYF
TRBV6-6	TRBD1	TRBJ1-4	.	TGTGCCAGCAGTCGGACAGGGTCAACTAATGAAAAACTGTTTTTT	CASSRTGSTNEKLFF
TRBV11-1	TRBD1	TRBJ1-1	.	TGTGCCAGCAGCTCACAGGGGGCTGAAGCTTTCTTT	CASSSQGAEAFF
TRBV6-6	TRBD1	TRBJ1-1	.	TGTGCCAGCAGTGACAGGGGGCCAATTGACACTGAAGCTTTCTTT	CASSDRGPIDTEAFF
TRBV29-1	.	TRBJ1-3	.	TGCAGCGCCTATGGGGGGGCTGGAAACACCATATATTTT	CSAYGGAGNTIYF
TRBV19	.	TRBJ1-1	few	TGTGCCAGTAGTATGGCGGGGGACACTGAAGCTTTCTTT	CASSMAGDTEAFF
TRBV4-1	.	TRBJ2-2	.	TGCGCCAGCAGCCCGCGAGAGGCCGACACCGGGGAGCTGTTTTTT	CASSPREADTGELFF
TRBV9	TRBD2	TRBJ2-2	few	TGTGCCAGCAGCCTAGCGCCCACCGGGACTAGCGGGGCCGGGGAGCTGTTTTTT	CASSLAPTGTSGAGELFF
TRBV11-1	TRBD2	TRBJ2-1	.	TGTGCCAGCAGCTTTACAGCGGGAGGGAGCTCCTACAATGAGCAGTTCTTC	CASSFTAGGSSYNEQFF
TRBV7-2	.	TRBJ2-6	.	TGTGCCAGCAGCTGGGGGGAAGCAACTTCTGGGGCCAACGTCCTGACTTTC	CASSWGEATSGANVLTF
TRBV28	TRBD1	TRBJ2-7	.	TGTGCCAGCAGTTCCCGGGACAGGGGCCGGGAGGAGTACTTC	CASSSRDRGREEYF
TRBV19	.	TRBJ2-7	.	TGTGCCAGTAGTATAGGTGCGGGCGGTGAGCAGTACTTC	CASSIGAGGEQYF
TRBV5-1	.	TRBJ2-5	.	TGCGCCAGCAGCTTGGGGGACACCCAAGAGACCCAGTACTTC	CASSLGDTQETQYF
TRBV28	TRBD1	TRBJ1-3	.	TGTGCCACCCGGGAGGGGGCCTCTGGAAACACCATATATTTT	CATREGASGNTIYF
TRBV6-5	.	TRBJ1-1	.	TGTGCCAGCAGCCAAGCGGGCAACACTGAAGCTTTCTTT	CASSQAGNTEAFF
TRBV6-6	.	TRBJ2-3	.	TGTGCCAGCAGCGAATATGGAGAGGGCACAGATACGCAGTATTTT	CASSEYGEGTDTQYF
TRBV6-5	TRBD1	TRBJ1-2	.	TGTGCCAGCAGCGGGACAGGGAATGGCTACACCTTC	CASSGTGNGYTF
TRBV5-1	.	TRBJ1-1	few	TGCGCCAGCAGCTTGAGGAGTAACACTGAAGCTTTCTTT	CASSLRSNTEAFF